A few counts support the clone carrying this TCR beta chain. What it binds is not known. The sample comes from a study of T cell repertoires in cytomegalovirus infection. In the study overall: HLA-B-restricted CMV epitopes that are well studied, plus recently identified HLA-C-restricted ones, were used by the study. A matching HLA type, together with CMV infection, was signaled by public TCR beta signatures.

Study-level findings and limits: Cumulative public TCR beta family frequency identified carriers of CMV plus the relevant HLA.

TCRdb independently ran MiXCR on the reads; one entry per CDR3 protein. Of roughly 860,000 distinct CDR3 sequences listed, approximately 32% are singletons. The TCR comes from a human donor in good health (CMV status not recorded). Some clones in this sample may be carry-over from other donors' samples. The sequencing used cultured CD8+ T cells from PBMCs, collected from culture after CMV antigen stimulation.

In nucleotides, the CDR3 is TGTGCCAGCAAACCAGGAAGCGCCTACGAGCAGTACGTC. This codes for CASKPGSAYEQYV. This sequence joins TRBV6-1 and TRBJ2-7; D unresolved. Germline CDR1 and CDR2: MNHNS and SASEGT. The V and J ends lost 7 bases and 2 bases respectively, with 12 bases between them. The CDR3 extends over 13 amino acids.